The clone carrying this T cell receptor beta chain was picked up a small number of times. TCRdb reprocessed the 5' RACE reads with MiXCR, giving one entry per CDR3 protein. The sample holds 350,000 to 500,000 distinct CDR3 sequences; approximately 18% are singletons and the top ten take 10% to 15%. The data were obtained in a study of identical twins. The source material was naive T cells sorted from blood. The sequence was obtained from a man aged 50-59 years in good health.

Written as DNA, the CDR3 is TGTGCCACCAGTGATTTGCCGGGACTAGTGAACACCGGGGAGCTGTTTTTT. It codes for CATSDLPGLVNTGELFF. The chain couples TRBV24-1 to TRBJ2-2; 8 bases are shared with TRBD2. Germline V gene sequence: CDR1 KGHDR, CDR2 SFDVKD. With 0 bases clipped from V and 1 base from J, the junction kept 3 bases outside the gene matches. The CDR3 runs to 17 residues.